This T cell receptor (beta chain) is drawn from a study of post-analysis software for immune sequencing data. Study as a whole: Recorded subtypes: relapsing-remitting, secondary progressive, progressive-relapsing; some patients unannotated. Study-wide points: F measure showed strong co-clustering of same-batch samples. Significantly lower normalized Chao1 diversity was seen in multiple sclerosis patients than in controls. TRBV5-6, TRBV5-1 and TRBV20-1 were among about 5 TRBV segments more frequent in patients than controls.

This CDR3 is 14 amino acids long. Trimming pared 3 bases from V and 8 bases from J, leaving 11 bases between. On this clonotype itself: No antigen is known for it.

Carried by the TCR beta cDNA libraries were unique molecular identifiers. Each sample of 1 to 10 million input T cells yielded roughly 0.5 million cDNA molecules, so each molecule approximated one T cell. One entry per CDR3 protein results from TCRdb running MiXCR on the PCR reads. Of roughly 570,000 distinct CDR3 sequences listed, roughly 34% are singletons. The source material was blood. The rearrangement joins TRBV12-3 or TRBV12-4 to TRBJ1-6; possible D gene TRBD1, 5 bases. This receptor was taken from a girl aged 2-17 years with multiple sclerosis. The CDR3 reads CASSFSDSYSPLHF. DNA for the CDR3: TGTGCCAGCAGTTTTAGCGACAGCTATTCACCCCTCCACTTT.